The clone carrying this T cell receptor beta chain was seen a single time. Its antigen remains unknown. Points from the study as a whole: Tumor-infiltrating Treg TCR alpha and beta sequences overlapped most with tumor naive CD4+ T cells, then blood naive.

Per germline, CDR1 MNHEY and CDR2 SMNVEV (reference sequence). Trimming stripped 5 bases from V and 4 bases from J, with 10 bases between. The CDR3 spans 13 residues. CD4+CD45RO+CD25- cells were isolated as memory CD4+ T cells. After constant-region reverse-primer amplification, full-length variable regions underwent semi-nested PCR with Nested Universal Primer A. TCRdb reprocessed the 5' RACE reads via MiXCR and lists one record per CDR3 protein. Of roughly 40,000 distinct CDR3 sequences in the sample, 25% to 35% were seen once. The specimen was memory CD4+ T cells sorted from a lymph node. Subset: memory CD4+ T cells, CD4+CD45RO+CD25-. This clonotype was obtained from a female donor with breast cancer. The V call is TRBV27, the J call TRBJ2-3; D remains ambiguous. CDR3 DNA: TGTGCCAGCAGTGGGCGGACGTCAGATACGCAGTATTTT. It encodes CASSGRTSDTQYF.